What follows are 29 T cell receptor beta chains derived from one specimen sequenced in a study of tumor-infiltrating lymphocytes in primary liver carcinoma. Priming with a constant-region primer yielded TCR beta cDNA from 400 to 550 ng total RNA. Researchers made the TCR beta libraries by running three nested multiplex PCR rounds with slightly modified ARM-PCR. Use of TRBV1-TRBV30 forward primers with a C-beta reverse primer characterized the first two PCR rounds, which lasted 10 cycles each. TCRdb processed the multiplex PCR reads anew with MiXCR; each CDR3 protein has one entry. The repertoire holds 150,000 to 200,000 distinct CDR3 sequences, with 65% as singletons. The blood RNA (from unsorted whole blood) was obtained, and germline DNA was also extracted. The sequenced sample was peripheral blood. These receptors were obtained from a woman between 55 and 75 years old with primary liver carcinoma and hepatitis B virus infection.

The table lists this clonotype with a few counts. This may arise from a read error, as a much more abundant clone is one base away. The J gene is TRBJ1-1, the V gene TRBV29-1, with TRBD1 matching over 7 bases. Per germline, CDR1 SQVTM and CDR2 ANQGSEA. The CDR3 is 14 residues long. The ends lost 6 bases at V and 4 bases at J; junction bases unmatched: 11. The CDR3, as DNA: TGCAGCGTGAACAGGGGCATTATGGGCACTGAAGCTTTCTTT. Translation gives CSVNRGIMGTEAFF.

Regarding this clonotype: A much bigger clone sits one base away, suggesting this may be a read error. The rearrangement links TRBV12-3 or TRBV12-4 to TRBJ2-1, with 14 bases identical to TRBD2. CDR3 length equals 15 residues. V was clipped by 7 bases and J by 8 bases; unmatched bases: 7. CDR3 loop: CASNRGLAGGYEQFF. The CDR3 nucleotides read TGTGCCAGCAACCGTGGACTAGCGGGAGGATATGAGCAGTTCTTC.

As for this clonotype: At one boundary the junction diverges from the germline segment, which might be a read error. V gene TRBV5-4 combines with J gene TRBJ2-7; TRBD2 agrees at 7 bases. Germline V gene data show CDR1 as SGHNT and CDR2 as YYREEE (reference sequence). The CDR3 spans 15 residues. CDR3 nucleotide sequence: TGTACCAGCAGCTCTGTTTCGGGAGGTGGCTACGAGCAGTACTTC. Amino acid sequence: CTSSSVSGGGYEQYF.

The CDR3 here is CASTSGTSIDTQYF. CDR3 bases: TGTGCCAGCACGAGCGGGACCAGTATAGATACGCAGTATTTT. The gene calls are TRBV4-2 and TRBJ2-3; 7 nucleotides align to TRBD2. CDR1 LGHNA and CDR2 YNFKEQ come from the germline V gene. The CDR3 is 14 residues long. V lost 7 bases and J lost 5; bases outside the gene matches: 9.

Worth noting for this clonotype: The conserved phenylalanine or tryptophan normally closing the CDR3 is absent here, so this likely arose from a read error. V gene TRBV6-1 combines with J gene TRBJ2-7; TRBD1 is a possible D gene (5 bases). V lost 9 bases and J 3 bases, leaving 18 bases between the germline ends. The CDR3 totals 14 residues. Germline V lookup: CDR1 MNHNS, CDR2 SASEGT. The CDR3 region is CASSPTASNYEQYI. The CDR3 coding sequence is TGTGCCAGTAGCCCGACAGCCAGTAACTACGAGCAGTACATC.

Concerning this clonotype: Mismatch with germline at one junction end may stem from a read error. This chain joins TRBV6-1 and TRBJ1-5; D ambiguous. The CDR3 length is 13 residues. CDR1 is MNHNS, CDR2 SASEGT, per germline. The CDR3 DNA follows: TGTGCCAGCAACGCCCTTAGCAACCAGCCCAAGCATTTT. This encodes CASNALSNQPKHF.

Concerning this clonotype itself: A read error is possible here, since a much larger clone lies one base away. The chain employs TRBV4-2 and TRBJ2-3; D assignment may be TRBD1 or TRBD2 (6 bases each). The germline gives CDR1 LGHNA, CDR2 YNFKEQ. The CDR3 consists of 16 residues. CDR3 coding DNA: TGTGCCAGGAGCCAAGGCGAGGCGTGGGGGGCCGATACGCAGTATTTT. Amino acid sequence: CARSQGEAWGADTQYF.

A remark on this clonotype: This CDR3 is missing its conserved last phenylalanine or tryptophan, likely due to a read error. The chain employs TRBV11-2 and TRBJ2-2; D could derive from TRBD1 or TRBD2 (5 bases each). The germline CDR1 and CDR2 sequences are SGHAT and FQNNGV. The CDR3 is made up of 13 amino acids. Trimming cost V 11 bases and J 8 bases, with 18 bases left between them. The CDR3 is CADSLDRTGELFL. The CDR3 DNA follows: TGTGCCGACAGCTTAGATAGGACTGGGGAGCTGTTTCTT.

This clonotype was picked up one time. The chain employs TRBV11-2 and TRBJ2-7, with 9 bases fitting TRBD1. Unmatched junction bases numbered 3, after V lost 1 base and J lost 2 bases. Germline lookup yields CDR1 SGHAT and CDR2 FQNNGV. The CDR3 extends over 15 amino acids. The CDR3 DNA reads TGTGCCAGCAGCTTAGGACAGGGGGGAGCCTACGAGCAGTACTTC. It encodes CASSLGQGGAYEQYF.

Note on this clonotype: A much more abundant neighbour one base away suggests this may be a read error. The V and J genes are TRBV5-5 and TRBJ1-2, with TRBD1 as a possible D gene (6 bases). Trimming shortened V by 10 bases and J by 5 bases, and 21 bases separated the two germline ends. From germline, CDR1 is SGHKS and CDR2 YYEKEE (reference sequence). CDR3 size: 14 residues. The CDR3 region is CACTGGGARYGYTF. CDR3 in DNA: TGTGCCTGCACCGGAGGGGGGGCGCGGTATGGCTACACCTTC. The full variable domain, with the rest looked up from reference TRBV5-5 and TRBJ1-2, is DAGVTQSPTHLIKTRGQQVTLRCSPISGHKSVSWYQQVLGQGPQFIFQYYEKEERGRGNFPDRFSARQFPNYSSELNVNALLLGDSALYLCACTGGGARYGYTFGSGTRLTVV.

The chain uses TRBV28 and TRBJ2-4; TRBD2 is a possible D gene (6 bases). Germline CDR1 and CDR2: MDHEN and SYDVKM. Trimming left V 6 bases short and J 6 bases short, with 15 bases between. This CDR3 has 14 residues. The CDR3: CASRKGRSGNIQYF. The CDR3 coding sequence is TGTGCCAGCAGAAAGGGGAGGTCAGGAAACATTCAGTACTTC. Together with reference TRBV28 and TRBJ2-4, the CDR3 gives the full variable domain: DVKVTQSSRYLVKRTGEKVFLECVQDMDHENMFWYRQDPGLGLRLIYFSYDVKMKEKGDIPEGYSVSREKKERFSLILESASTNQTSMYLCASRKGRSGNIQYFGAGTRLSVL.

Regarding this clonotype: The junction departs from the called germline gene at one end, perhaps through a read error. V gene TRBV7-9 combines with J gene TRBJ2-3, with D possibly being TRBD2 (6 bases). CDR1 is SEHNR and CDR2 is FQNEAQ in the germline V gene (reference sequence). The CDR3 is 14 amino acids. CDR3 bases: TGTACCAGCGGCGGGACGTCTAGCACAGATACGCAGTATTTT. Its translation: CTSGGTSSTDTQYF.

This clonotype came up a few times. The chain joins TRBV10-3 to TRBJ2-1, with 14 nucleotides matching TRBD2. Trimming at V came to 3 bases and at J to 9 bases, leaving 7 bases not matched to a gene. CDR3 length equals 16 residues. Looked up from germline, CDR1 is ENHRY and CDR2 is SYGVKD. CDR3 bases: TGTGCCATCAGTGACGGGACTAGCGGGGGTTTGGGTGAGCAGTTCTTC. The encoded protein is CAISDGTSGGLGEQFF.

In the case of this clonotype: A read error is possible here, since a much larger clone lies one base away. The CDR3 sequence is CASCLTGTEAFF. The CDR3 DNA reads TGCGCCAGCTGCTTGACGGGCACTGAAGCTTTCTTT. The chain carries TRBV5-1 and TRBJ1-1; no firm D call. Germline V lookup: CDR1 SGHRS, CDR2 YFSETQ. The CDR3 loop spans 12 amino acids. The variable domain in full, with the rest retrieved from reference TRBV5-1 and TRBJ1-1, is KAGVTQTPRYLIKTRGQQVTLSCSPISGHRSVSWYQQTPGQGLQFLFEYFSETQRNKGNFPGRFSGRQFSNSRSEMNVSTLELGDSALYLCASCLTGTEAFFGQGTRLTVV.

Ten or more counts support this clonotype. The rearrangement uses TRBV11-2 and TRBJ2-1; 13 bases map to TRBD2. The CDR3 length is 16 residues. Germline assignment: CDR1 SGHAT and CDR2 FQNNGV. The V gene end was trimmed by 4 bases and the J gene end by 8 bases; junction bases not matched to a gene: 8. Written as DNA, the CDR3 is TGTGCCAGCAGCTGGAGACTAGCGGGAGGATGGGATGAGCAGTTCTTC. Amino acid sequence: CASSWRLAGGWDEQFF.

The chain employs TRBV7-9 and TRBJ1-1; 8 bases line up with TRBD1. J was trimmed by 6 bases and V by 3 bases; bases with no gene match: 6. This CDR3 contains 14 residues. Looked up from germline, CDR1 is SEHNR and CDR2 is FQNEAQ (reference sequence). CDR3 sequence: CASSFLEQGAEAFF. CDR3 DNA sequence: TGTGCCAGCAGCTTTCTGGAACAGGGGGCTGAAGCTTTCTTT.

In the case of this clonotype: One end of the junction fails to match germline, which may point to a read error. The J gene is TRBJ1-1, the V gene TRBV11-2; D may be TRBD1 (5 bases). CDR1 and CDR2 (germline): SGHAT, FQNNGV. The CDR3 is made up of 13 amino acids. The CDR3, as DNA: TGTGCCAACAGCCCCCCTCAGGGCACTGAAGTTTTCTTT. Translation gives CANSPPQGTEVFF.

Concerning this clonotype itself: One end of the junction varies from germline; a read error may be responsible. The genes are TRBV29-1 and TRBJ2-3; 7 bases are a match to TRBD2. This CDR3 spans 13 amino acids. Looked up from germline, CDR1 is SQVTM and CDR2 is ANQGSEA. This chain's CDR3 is CNVKRGSTDTQYF. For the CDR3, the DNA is TGCAACGTGAAGCGGGGAAGCACGGATACGCAGTATTTT.

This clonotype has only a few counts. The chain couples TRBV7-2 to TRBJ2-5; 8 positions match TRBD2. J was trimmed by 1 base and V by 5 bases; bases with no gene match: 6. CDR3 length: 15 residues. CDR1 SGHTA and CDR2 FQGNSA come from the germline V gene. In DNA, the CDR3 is TGTGCCAGCAGCATCCCGGGGACTAGCCAAGAGACCCAGTACTTC. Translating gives CASSIPGTSQETQYF.

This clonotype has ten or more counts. The CDR3 DNA reads TGTGCCAGCAGTGACACTCCGGACCCCTATGGCTACACCTTC. It codes for CASSDTPDPYGYTF. J is TRBJ1-2 and V is TRBV6-5; no clear D gene. CDR3 size: 14 residues. Trimming left V 5 bases short and J 4 bases short, with 14 bases between. The germline V gene has CDR1 MNHEY and CDR2 SVGAGI.

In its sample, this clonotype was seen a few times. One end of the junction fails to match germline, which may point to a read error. CDR3 nucleotide sequence: TGTGCCAGCAGGACGGGGAATTCAGCCCTCCACTTT. It specifies CASRTGNSALHF. This chain links TRBV6-5 with TRBJ1-6; D unresolved. The CDR3 is 12 residues long. Per germline, CDR1 MNHEY and CDR2 SVGAGI.

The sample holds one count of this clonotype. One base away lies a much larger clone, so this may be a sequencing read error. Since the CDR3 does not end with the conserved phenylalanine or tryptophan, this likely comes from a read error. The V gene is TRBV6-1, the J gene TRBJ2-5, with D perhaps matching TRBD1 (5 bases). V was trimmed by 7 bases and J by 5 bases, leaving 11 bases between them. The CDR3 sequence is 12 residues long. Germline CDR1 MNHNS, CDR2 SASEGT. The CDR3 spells CASIQGQETQYI. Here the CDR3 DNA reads TGTGCCAGCATTCAGGGTCAGGAGACCCAGTACATC.

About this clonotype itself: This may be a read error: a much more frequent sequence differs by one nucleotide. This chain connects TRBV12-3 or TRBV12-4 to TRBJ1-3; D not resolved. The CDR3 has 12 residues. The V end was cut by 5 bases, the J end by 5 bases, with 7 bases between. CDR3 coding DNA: TGTGCCAGCAGTATGGGCAGAAACACCATATATTTT. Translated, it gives CASSMGRNTIYF.

DNA of the CDR3: TGTGCCAGTAGTAAACGGGACAGTTACCAAGAGACCCAGTACTTC. Translating gives CASSKRDSYQETQYF. The chain is built from TRBV19 and TRBJ2-5, with 7 bases identical to TRBD1. Germline V gene data show CDR1 as LNHDA and CDR2 as SQIVND (reference sequence). V gave up 4 bases and J gave up 0 bases; unmatched junction bases: 5. The CDR3 spans 15 residues.

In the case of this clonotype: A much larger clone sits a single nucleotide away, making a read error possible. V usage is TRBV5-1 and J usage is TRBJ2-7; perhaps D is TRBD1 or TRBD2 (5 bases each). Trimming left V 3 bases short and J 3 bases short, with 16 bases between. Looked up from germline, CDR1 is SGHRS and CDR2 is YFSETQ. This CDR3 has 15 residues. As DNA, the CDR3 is TGCGCCAGCAGCTCCGGGACGACGGGGTACTACGAGCAGTACTTC. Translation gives CASSSGTTGYYEQYF.

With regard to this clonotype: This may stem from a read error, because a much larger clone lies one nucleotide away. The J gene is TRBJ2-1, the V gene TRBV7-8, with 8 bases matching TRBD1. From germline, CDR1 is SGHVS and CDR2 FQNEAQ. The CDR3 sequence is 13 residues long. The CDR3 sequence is CASSHGTGNKQFF. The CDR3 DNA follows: TGTGCCAGCAGCCACGGGACAGGCAATAAGCAGTTCTTC.

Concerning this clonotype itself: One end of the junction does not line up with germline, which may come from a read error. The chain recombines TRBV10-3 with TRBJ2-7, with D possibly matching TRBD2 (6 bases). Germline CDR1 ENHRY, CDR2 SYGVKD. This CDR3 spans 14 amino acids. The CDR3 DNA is TGTGCCATCAGTGACTCAGTACTAGCCACCGAGCACTACTTC. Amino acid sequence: CAISDSVLATEHYF.

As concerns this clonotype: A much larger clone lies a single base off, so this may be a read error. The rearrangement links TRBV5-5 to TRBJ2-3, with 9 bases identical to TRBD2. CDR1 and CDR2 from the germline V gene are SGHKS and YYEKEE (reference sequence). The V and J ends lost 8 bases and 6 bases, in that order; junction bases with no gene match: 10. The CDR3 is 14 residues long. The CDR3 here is CASSQGLASDTQYF. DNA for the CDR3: TGTGCCAGTTCGCAGGGACTAGCCTCCGATACGCAGTATTTT.

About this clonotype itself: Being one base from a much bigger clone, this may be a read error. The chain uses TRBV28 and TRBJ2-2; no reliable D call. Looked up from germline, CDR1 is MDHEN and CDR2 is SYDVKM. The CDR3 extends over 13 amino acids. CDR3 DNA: TGTGCCAGGAGTTTAAACCCCCTCGGGGAGCTGTTTTTT. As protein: CARSLNPLGELFF.